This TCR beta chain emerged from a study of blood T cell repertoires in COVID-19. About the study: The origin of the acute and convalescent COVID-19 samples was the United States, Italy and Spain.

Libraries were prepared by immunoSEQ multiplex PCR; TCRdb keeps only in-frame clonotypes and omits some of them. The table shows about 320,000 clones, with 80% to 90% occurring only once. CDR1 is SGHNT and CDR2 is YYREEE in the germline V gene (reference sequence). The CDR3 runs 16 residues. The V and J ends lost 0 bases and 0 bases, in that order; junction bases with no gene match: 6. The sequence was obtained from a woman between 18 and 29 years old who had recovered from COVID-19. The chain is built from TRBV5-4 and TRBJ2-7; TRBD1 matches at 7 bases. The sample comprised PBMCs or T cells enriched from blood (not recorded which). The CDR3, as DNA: TGTGCCAGCAGCTTGGATCCGGGACAGACCTCCTACGAGCAGTACTTC. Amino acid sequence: CASSLDPGQTSYEQYF.